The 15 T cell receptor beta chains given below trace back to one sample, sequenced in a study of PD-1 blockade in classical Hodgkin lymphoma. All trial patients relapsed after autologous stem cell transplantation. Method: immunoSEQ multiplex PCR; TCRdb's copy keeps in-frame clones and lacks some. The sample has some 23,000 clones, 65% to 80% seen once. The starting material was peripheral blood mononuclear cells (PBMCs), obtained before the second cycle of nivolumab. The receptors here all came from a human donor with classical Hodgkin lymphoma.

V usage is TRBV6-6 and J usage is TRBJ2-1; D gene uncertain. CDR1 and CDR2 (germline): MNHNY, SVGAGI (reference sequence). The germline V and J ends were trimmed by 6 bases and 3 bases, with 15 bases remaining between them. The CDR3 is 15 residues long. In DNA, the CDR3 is TGTGCCAGCAGCCCAGGAGCGCACAGCTACAATGAGCAGTTCTTC. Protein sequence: CASSPGAHSYNEQFF.

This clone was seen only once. The chain's CDR3 is CASSLGDRGIRDGYTF. CDR3 nucleotide sequence: TGTGCCAGCAGCTTAGGGGACAGGGGGATACGTGATGGCTACACCTTC. The chain links TRBV7-6 to TRBJ1-2; 11 bases map to TRBD1. J lost 6 bases, V lost 1 base, and 7 bases had no gene match. CDR3 length equals 16 residues. The V gene's germline CDR1 is SGHVS and CDR2 FNYEAQ.

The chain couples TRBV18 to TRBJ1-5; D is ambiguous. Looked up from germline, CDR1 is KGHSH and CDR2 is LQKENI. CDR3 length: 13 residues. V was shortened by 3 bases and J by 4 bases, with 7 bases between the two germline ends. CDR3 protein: CASSPNPNQPQHF. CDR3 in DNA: TGTGCCAGCTCACCGAACCCAAATCAGCCCCAGCATTTT.

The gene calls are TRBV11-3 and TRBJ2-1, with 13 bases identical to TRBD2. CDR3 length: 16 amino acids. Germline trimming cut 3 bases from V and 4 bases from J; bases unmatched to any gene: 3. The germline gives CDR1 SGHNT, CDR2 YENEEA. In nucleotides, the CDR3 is TGTGCCAGCAGCTTCTCGACTAGCGGGGGGTACAATGAGCAGTTCTTC. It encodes CASSFSTSGGYNEQFF. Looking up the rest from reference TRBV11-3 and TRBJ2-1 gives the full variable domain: EAGVVQSPRYKIIEKKQPVAFWCNPISGHNTLYWYLQNLGQGPELLIRYENEEAVDDSQLPKDRFSAERLKGVDSTLKIQPAELGDSAVYLCASSFSTSGGYNEQFFGPGTRLTVL.

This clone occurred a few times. The CDR3 protein is CASSFTGVYGYTF. CDR3 nucleotide sequence: TGTGCCAGCAGCTTCACAGGGGTCTATGGCTACACCTTC. The chain uses TRBV5-8 and TRBJ1-2, with 7 bases identical to TRBD1. The CDR3 contains 13 residues. Unmatched junction bases numbered 2, after V lost 2 bases and J lost 4 bases. CDR1 is SGHTS and CDR2 is YDEGEE in the germline V gene.

DNA of the CDR3: TGTGCCAGCAGCGCCTATCCCGGGACTAGCGGGAGGGCAGGTGAGCAGTTCTTC. It is translated as CASSAYPGTSGRAGEQFF. The chain joins TRBV11-2 to TRBJ2-1; 16 bases fit TRBD2. V dropped 5 bases and J dropped 9; count of bases not matched to a gene: 13. CDR3 length equals 18 residues. CDR1 and CDR2 (germline): SGHAT, FQNNGV. The full variable domain, in which reference TRBV11-2 and TRBJ2-1 provide the parts outside the CDR3, is EAGVAQSPRYKIIEKRQSVAFWCNPISGHATLYWYQQILGQGPKLLIQFQNNGVVDDSQLPKDRFSAERLKGVDSTLKIQPAKLEDSAVYLCASSAYPGTSGRAGEQFFGPGTRLTVL.

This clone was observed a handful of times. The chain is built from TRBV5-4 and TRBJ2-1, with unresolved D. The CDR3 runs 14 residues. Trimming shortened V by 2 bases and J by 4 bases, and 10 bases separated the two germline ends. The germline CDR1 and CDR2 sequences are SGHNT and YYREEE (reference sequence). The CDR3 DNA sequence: TGTGCCAGCAGCTTATCACAACTTTACAATGAGCAGTTCTTC. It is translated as CASSLSQLYNEQFF.

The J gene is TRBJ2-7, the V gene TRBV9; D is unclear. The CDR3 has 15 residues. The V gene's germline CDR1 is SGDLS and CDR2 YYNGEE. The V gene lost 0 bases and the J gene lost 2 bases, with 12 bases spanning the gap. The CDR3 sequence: CASSVAGSQPYEQYF. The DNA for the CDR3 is TGTGCCAGCAGCGTAGCTGGGTCCCAACCCTACGAGCAGTACTTC. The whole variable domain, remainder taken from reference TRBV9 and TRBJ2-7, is DSGVTQTPKHLITATGQRVTLRCSPRSGDLSVYWYQQSLDQGLQFLIQYYNGEERAKGNILERFSAQQFPDLHSELNLSSLELGDSALYFCASSVAGSQPYEQYFGPGTRLTVT.

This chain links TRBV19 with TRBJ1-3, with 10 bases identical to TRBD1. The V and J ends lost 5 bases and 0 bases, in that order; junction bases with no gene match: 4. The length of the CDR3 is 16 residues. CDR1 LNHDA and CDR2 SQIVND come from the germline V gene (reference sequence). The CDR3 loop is CASSLRDRGSGNTIYF. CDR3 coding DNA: TGTGCCAGTAGTCTTCGGGACAGGGGCTCTGGAAACACCATATATTTT.

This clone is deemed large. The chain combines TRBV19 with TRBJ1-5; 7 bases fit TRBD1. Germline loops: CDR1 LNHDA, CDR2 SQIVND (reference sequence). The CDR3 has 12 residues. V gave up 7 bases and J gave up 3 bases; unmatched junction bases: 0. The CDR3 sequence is CASKGANQPQHF. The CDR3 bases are TGTGCCAGTAAGGGGGCCAATCAGCCCCAGCATTTT.

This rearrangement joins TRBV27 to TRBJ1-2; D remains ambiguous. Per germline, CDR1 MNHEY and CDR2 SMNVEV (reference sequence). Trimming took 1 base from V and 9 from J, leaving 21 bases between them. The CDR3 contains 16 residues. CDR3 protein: CASSLLEGPYFRSYTF. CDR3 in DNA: TGTGCCAGCAGTTTATTGGAAGGTCCCTACTTTCGGAGCTACACCTTC.

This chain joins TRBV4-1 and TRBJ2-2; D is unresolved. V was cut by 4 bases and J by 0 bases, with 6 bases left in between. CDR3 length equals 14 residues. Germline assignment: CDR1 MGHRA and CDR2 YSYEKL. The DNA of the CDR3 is TGCGCCAGCAGCCCCCAGGCGAACACCGGGGAGCTGTTTTTT. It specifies CASSPQANTGELFF.

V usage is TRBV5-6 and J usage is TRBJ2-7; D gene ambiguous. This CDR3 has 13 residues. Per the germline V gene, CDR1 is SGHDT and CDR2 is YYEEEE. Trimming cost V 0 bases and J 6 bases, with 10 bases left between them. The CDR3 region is CASSLVILGEQYF. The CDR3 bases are TGTGCCAGCAGCTTGGTTATATTGGGCGAGCAGTACTTC.

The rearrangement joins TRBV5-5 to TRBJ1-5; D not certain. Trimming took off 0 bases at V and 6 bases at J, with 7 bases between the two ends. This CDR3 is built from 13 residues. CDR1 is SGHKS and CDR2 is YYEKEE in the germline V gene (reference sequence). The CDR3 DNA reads TGTGCCAGCAGCTTGGAACCCGGTCAGCCCCAGCATTTT. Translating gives CASSLEPGQPQHF. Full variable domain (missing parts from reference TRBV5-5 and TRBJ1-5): DAGVTQSPTHLIKTRGQQVTLRCSPISGHKSVSWYQQVLGQGPQFIFQYYEKEERGRGNFPDRFSARQFPNYSSELNVNALLLGDSALYLCASSLEPGQPQHFGDGTRLSIL.

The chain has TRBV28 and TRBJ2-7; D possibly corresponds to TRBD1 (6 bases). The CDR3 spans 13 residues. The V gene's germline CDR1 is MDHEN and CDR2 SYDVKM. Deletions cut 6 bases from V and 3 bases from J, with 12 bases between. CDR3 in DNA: TGTGCCAGCAGGGGGGCAGGGAACTACGAGCAGTACTTC. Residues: CASRGAGNYEQYF.